This is a list of T cell receptor beta chains from one sample in a study of T cell repertoires in ileal Crohn's disease. Using immunoSEQ multiplex PCR, the repertoire was profiled, and TCRdb retains in-frame clones only, with some absent. The data show fewer than 10,000 clones, 76% seen once. Material: ileal tissue. These receptors were taken from an adult with Crohn's disease. Each CDR3 is given with its conserved first and last residue. The D gene is left open where the match is weak. Size tells how often a clone was seen (once, few, many) or the class of an expanded clone, and some rows leave it out.

v_call: TRBV2
clone_size: -
d_call: -
j_call: TRBJ1-5
cdr3_nt: TGTGCCAGCAGTTCACTGACAGAAAATCAGCCCCAGCATTTT
cdr3_aa: CASSSLTENQPQHF

v_call: TRBV2
clone_size: -
d_call: TRBD1
j_call: TRBJ1-2
cdr3_nt: TGTGCCAGCAGGGTTACGACAGGGGTCGGCTACACCTTC
cdr3_aa: CASRVTTGVGYTF

v_call: TRBV4-1
clone_size: -
d_call: -
j_call: TRBJ2-7
cdr3_nt: TGCGCCAGCAGCCAATCCGCGGGGGCCCCTACCTACGAGCAGTACTTC
cdr3_aa: CASSQSAGAPTYEQYF

v_call: TRBV2
clone_size: once
d_call: TRBD1
j_call: TRBJ1-6
cdr3_nt: TGTGCCAGCAGTGATGACAGGGACTCACCCCTCCACTTT
cdr3_aa: CASSDDRDSPLHF

v_call: TRBV10-2
clone_size: medium-sized
d_call: TRBD1
j_call: TRBJ1-1
cdr3_nt: TGCGCCAGCGGAAGACAGGGGGCCACTGAAGCTTTCTTT
cdr3_aa: CASGRQGATEAFF

v_call: TRBV4-3
clone_size: -
d_call: -
j_call: TRBJ1-5
cdr3_nt: TGCGCCAGCAGCCAGGCGCTACAGGGCCAGCCCCAGCATTTT
cdr3_aa: CASSQALQGQPQHF

v_call: TRBV6-7
clone_size: -
d_call: TRBD1
j_call: TRBJ2-7
cdr3_nt: TGTGCCAGCAGTCCCACAACAGGGGGCGCGGACGAGCAGTACTTC
cdr3_aa: CASSPTTGGADEQYF

v_call: TRBV19
clone_size: medium-sized
d_call: -
j_call: TRBJ2-1
cdr3_nt: TGTGCCAGTAGTATTTCAGGGAAGGGTGTCTACAATGAGCAGTTCTTC
cdr3_aa: CASSISGKGVYNEQFF

v_call: TRBV5-1
clone_size: -
d_call: -
j_call: TRBJ2-5
cdr3_nt: TGCGCCAGCAGCCCGGAAGCGGGTCGAGAGACCCAGTACTTC
cdr3_aa: CASSPEAGRETQYF

v_call: TRBV19
clone_size: -
d_call: -
j_call: TRBJ2-4
cdr3_nt: TGTGCCAGTAGTTCTCGACAGTCCTTAGCCAAAAACATTCAGTACTTC
cdr3_aa: CASSSRQSLAKNIQYF

v_call: TRBV4-2
clone_size: once
d_call: TRBD1
j_call: TRBJ1-1
cdr3_nt: TGTGCCAGCAGCCAAAGGACAGGGGCGAACACTGAAGCTTTCTTT
cdr3_aa: CASSQRTGANTEAFF

v_call: TRBV19
clone_size: -
d_call: -
j_call: TRBJ1-6
cdr3_nt: TGTGCCAGTATCCCTAAGGGCGGGGGCGTCAATTCACCCCTCCACTTT
cdr3_aa: CASIPKGGGVNSPLHF

v_call: TRBV20-1
clone_size: -
d_call: -
j_call: TRBJ2-7
cdr3_nt: TGCAGTGCTAAAACAAGCTACGAGCAGTACTTC
cdr3_aa: CSAKTSYEQYF

v_call: TRBV10-3
clone_size: few
d_call: -
j_call: TRBJ2-7
cdr3_nt: TGTGCCATCAGTGAGTCTGCCCCCCGAGGCGAGCAGTACTTC
cdr3_aa: CAISESAPRGEQYF

v_call: TRBV6-6
clone_size: -
d_call: -
j_call: TRBJ1-2
cdr3_nt: TGTGCCAGCACGAGCGGCGGGCATGGCTACACCTTC
cdr3_aa: CASTSGGHGYTF

v_call: TRBV5-6
clone_size: -
d_call: TRBD1
j_call: TRBJ2-7
cdr3_nt: TGTGCCAGCAGCCGCACAGGGGCTCCCTACGAGCAGTACTTC
cdr3_aa: CASSRTGAPYEQYF

v_call: TRBV19
clone_size: -
d_call: TRBD2
j_call: TRBJ2-3
cdr3_nt: TGTGCCAGTAGTGGGAGTAGCGGGTACACAGATACGCAGTATTTT
cdr3_aa: CASSGSSGYTDTQYF

v_call: TRBV7-8
clone_size: -
d_call: TRBD2
j_call: TRBJ2-3
cdr3_nt: TGTGCCAGCAGCCCTGGACTAGCGGGGGGCTTTAGCACAGATACGCAGTATTTT
cdr3_aa: CASSPGLAGGFSTDTQYF

v_call: TRBV7-6
clone_size: once
d_call: -
j_call: TRBJ1-2
cdr3_nt: TGTGCCAGCAGCCCAGGGAAGCTGGGTGGCTACACCTTC
cdr3_aa: CASSPGKLGGYTF

v_call: TRBV10-3
clone_size: -
d_call: -
j_call: TRBJ2-1
cdr3_nt: TGTGCCATCAGTGAGTCGGGCGGGAAGACCTACAATGAGCAGTTCTTC
cdr3_aa: CAISESGGKTYNEQFF

v_call: TRBV10-3
clone_size: -
d_call: -
j_call: TRBJ1-1
cdr3_nt: TGTGCCATCAGTGAGGTCAGGGACACTGAAGCTTTCTTT
cdr3_aa: CAISEVRDTEAFF

v_call: TRBV27
clone_size: -
d_call: TRBD1
j_call: TRBJ1-4
cdr3_nt: TGTGCCAGCAGTTCACAGGGGGAGAATGAAAAACTGTTTTTT
cdr3_aa: CASSSQGENEKLFF

v_call: TRBV7-7
clone_size: -
d_call: TRBD1
j_call: TRBJ2-5
cdr3_nt: TGTGCTAGCAGCTTATGGCTCGGACAGGGGGACGATTGGACCCAGTACTTC
cdr3_aa: CASSLWLGQGDDWTQYF

v_call: TRBV2
clone_size: -
d_call: -
j_call: TRBJ2-1
cdr3_nt: TGTGCCAGCACCCGAGGGGGAGGGCCTAACTACAATGAGCAGTTCTTC
cdr3_aa: CASTRGGGPNYNEQFF

v_call: TRBV19
clone_size: few
d_call: -
j_call: TRBJ1-2
cdr3_nt: TGTGCCAGTACCCAAACCGGACGGGAGAACTATGGCTACACCTTC
cdr3_aa: CASTQTGRENYGYTF

v_call: TRBV29-1
clone_size: -
d_call: TRBD2
j_call: TRBJ2-1
cdr3_nt: TGCAGCGTGGGGGGGACGGAAGCCTCCAATGAGCAGTTCTTC
cdr3_aa: CSVGGTEASNEQFF

v_call: TRBV7-2
clone_size: -
d_call: -
j_call: TRBJ1-2
cdr3_nt: TGTGCCAGCAGCTTAATCACTACAGGGAGTGGCTACACCTTC
cdr3_aa: CASSLITTGSGYTF

v_call: TRBV7-2
clone_size: -
d_call: -
j_call: TRBJ1-2
cdr3_nt: TGTGCCAGCAGCTTAGTGGGCAGGGGAAACTATGGCTACACCTTC
cdr3_aa: CASSLVGRGNYGYTF

v_call: TRBV5-4
clone_size: few
d_call: TRBD2
j_call: TRBJ2-1
cdr3_nt: TGTGCCAGCAGCTTGGCCAGCGGGAGGGCTCGCAATGAGCAGTTCTTC
cdr3_aa: CASSLASGRARNEQFF

v_call: TRBV23-1
clone_size: -
d_call: -
j_call: TRBJ1-2
cdr3_nt: TGCGCCAGCAGTCACCGCCAAACAGGTCCCTATGGCTACACCTTC
cdr3_aa: CASSHRQTGPYGYTF

v_call: TRBV27
clone_size: -
d_call: TRBD2
j_call: TRBJ2-3
cdr3_nt: TGTGCCAGCAGTTTCGGGCGGGGGACCACAGATACGCAGTATTTT
cdr3_aa: CASSFGRGTTDTQYF

v_call: TRBV7-3
clone_size: -
d_call: TRBD1
j_call: TRBJ2-2
cdr3_nt: TGTGCCAGCAGCTCAGGGGGCGGGACCGGGGAGCTGTTTTTT
cdr3_aa: CASSSGGGTGELFF

v_call: TRBV11-2
clone_size: -
d_call: -
j_call: TRBJ1-1
cdr3_nt: TGTGCCAGCAGCTCGACAAGTGGGGAAGCTTTCTTT
cdr3_aa: CASSSTSGEAFF

v_call: TRBV18
clone_size: -
d_call: -
j_call: TRBJ2-5
cdr3_nt: TGTGCCAGCTCACTCGACAGAGAAGAGACCCAGTACTTC
cdr3_aa: CASSLDREETQYF

v_call: TRBV15
clone_size: -
d_call: -
j_call: TRBJ1-1
cdr3_nt: TGTGCCACCAGCAGAGGGGCCGGTACTGAAGCTTTCTTT
cdr3_aa: CATSRGAGTEAFF

v_call: TRBV5-1
clone_size: -
d_call: TRBD2
j_call: TRBJ2-1
cdr3_nt: TGCGCCAGCCACGGGACTAGCGTCTACAATGAGCAGTTCTTC
cdr3_aa: CASHGTSVYNEQFF

v_call: TRBV4-1
clone_size: -
d_call: TRBD1
j_call: TRBJ1-2
cdr3_nt: TGCGCCAGCAGCCAAGGGACAGGGGACGGCTACACCTTC
cdr3_aa: CASSQGTGDGYTF

v_call: TRBV30
clone_size: -
d_call: TRBD1
j_call: TRBJ1-1
cdr3_nt: TGTGCCTGGAGCCCCGGCAGGGGGCAGGGTGAAGCTTTCTTT
cdr3_aa: CAWSPGRGQGEAFF

v_call: TRBV25-1
clone_size: -
d_call: TRBD1
j_call: TRBJ2-3
cdr3_nt: TGTGCCAGCAGGACAGGGGGAGATACGCAGTATTTT
cdr3_aa: CASRTGGDTQYF

v_call: TRBV11-2
clone_size: -
d_call: -
j_call: TRBJ2-7
cdr3_nt: TGTGCCAGCAGCTTAAGTCAGGGTTACTACGAGCAGTACTTC
cdr3_aa: CASSLSQGYYEQYF

v_call: TRBV5-1
clone_size: -
d_call: -
j_call: TRBJ1-3
cdr3_nt: TGCGCCAGCAGCTTGACAGGGCAGGCTGGAAACACCATATATTTT
cdr3_aa: CASSLTGQAGNTIYF